A selection of T cell receptor beta chains follows, all from one sample in a study of molecular identifiers for immune sequencing clone quantification. TCRdb re-called the PCR reads with MiXCR, one entry per CDR3 protein. The data contain roughly 300,000 distinct CDR3 sequences, roughly a quarter of them singletons. Sequences were obtained from naive CD8+ T cells from blood, with Jurkat cell RNA spiked in. These receptors all stem from a human donor in good health. Some libraries in this study had Jurkat cell RNA spiked in. Both conserved end residues are part of each CDR3. A D gene is named only where the DNA matches it firmly. Not every row has a clone size; where given, it reads once, few, many or a size class.

J,V,size,D,DNA,CDR3
TRBJ1-3,TRBV7-6,few,.,TGTGCCAGCAGCTGGACAGTCCAAGGAAACACCATATATTTT,CASSWTVQGNTIYF
TRBJ2-7,TRBV27,.,.,TGTGCCAGCAGTCCCGAGGGCAGTGGGGCCCAATACGAGCAGTACTTC,CASSPEGSGAQYEQYF
TRBJ2-1,TRBV25-1,.,.,TGTGACAGCAGCGGAAGGGGGGAGGGCCATGAGCGGTTCTTC,CDSSGRGEGHERFF
TRBJ1-2,TRBV28,few,TRBD1,TGTGCCAGCGGTTTACTGTTGGGGGGACAGTCATCAGCTAACTATGGCTACACCTTC,CASGLLLGGQSSANYGYTF
TRBJ2-5,TRBV4-1,.,TRBD2,TGCGCCGGCAGCCGGACTAGCTCAGAGACCCAGTACTTC,CAGSRTSSETQYF
TRBJ1-2,TRBV14,many,.,TGTGCCAGCAGCCTTGAACCTAACTATGGCTACACCTTC,CASSLEPNYGYTF
TRBJ2-3,TRBV7-8,few,TRBD2,TGTGCCAGCAGCTTAGATGAGGGGCTAGCGGGGGGTTACGATACGCAGTATTTT,CASSLDEGLAGGYDTQYF
TRBJ2-7,TRBV20-1,many,TRBD1,TGCAGTGCTAGAGACGGGACAGGGCTCCCCTACGAGCAGTACTTC,CSARDGTGLPYEQYF
TRBJ1-1,TRBV2,many,.,TGTGCCAGCAGTGAATCGGGCAGCCTGAACACTGAAGCTTTCTTT,CASSESGSLNTEAFF
TRBJ2-2,TRBV6-2/TRBV6-3,.,.,TGTGCCAGCTACAGGGAATGGACCGGGGAGCTGTTTTTT,CASYREWTGELFF
TRBJ2-1,TRBV11-2,few,TRBD1,TGTGCCAGCAGCCCGTGGACAGGGGGCAATGAGCAGTTCTTC,CASSPWTGGNEQFF
TRBJ1-1,TRBV6-2/TRBV6-3,many,TRBD1,TGTGCCAGCAGTTTCCAGGGGGCTTTCACTGAAGCTTTCTTT,CASSFQGAFTEAFF
TRBJ2-2,TRBV7-3,many,.,TGTGCCAGCAGCTCAACAGGGAATACCGGGGAGCTGTTTTTT,CASSSTGNTGELFF
TRBJ2-5,TRBV28,many,TRBD1,TGTGCCAGCCGGCCGACAGGGTTTGTCCAAGAGACCCAGTACTTC,CASRPTGFVQETQYF
TRBJ2-1,TRBV2,.,TRBD1,TGTGCCAGCACCTTAAGGGACAGCTCCTACAATGAGCAGTTCTTC,CASTLRDSSYNEQFF
TRBJ1-4,TRBV12-3/TRBV12-4,many,.,TGTGCCAGCAGTGGAGTCTCCTCGAGTGAAAAACTGTTTTTT,CASSGVSSSEKLFF
TRBJ1-1,TRBV19,many,.,TGTGCCAGTACTATAAGTTGGGCCGTGACTGAAGCTTTCTTT,CASTISWAVTEAFF
TRBJ1-1,TRBV29-1,many,.,TGCAGCGCAGTACAGGGCCCTGAAGCTTTCTTT,CSAVQGPEAFF
TRBJ2-1,TRBV19,.,TRBD2,TGTGCCAGCGTACCGACTAGCGGGGGTCCACTAACCTACAATGAGCAGTTCTTC,CASVPTSGGPLTYNEQFF
TRBJ2-3,TRBV12-3/TRBV12-4,.,TRBD2,TGTGCCAGCAGAGGACTAGCGGAGACCACAGATACGCAGTATTTT,CASRGLAETTDTQYF
TRBJ2-2,TRBV12-3/TRBV12-4,many,.,TGTGCCAGCAGCGGTCTAGGGATCGGGGAGCTGTTTTTT,CASSGLGIGELFF
TRBJ2-5,TRBV2,many,.,TGTGCCAGCAGGGACACTGGGGAAGAGACCCAGTACTTC,CASRDTGEETQYF
TRBJ1-1,TRBV4-3,many,.,TGCGCCAGCAGCCAAGATTTTTCAGACCTAAGCACTGAAGCTTTCTTT,CASSQDFSDLSTEAFF
TRBJ1-1,TRBV4-1,.,.,TGCGCCAGCAGCCATCAAGGAGGGGTACTTGAAGCTTTCTTT,CASSHQGGVLEAFF
TRBJ2-1,TRBV5-6,.,.,TGTGCCAGCAGCTTCAGTAAATCGTACAATGAGCAGTTCTTC,CASSFSKSYNEQFF
TRBJ2-1,TRBV19,many,.,TGTGCCAGTAGTCTCCCCGGGTCCTCCTACAATGAGCAGTTCTTC,CASSLPGSSYNEQFF
TRBJ2-6,TRBV29-1,many,.,TGCAGCTGTAGTTGGGCCAACGTCCTGACTTTC,CSCSWANVLTF
TRBJ2-7,TRBV30,few,TRBD1,TGTGCCTGGGAGGACAGGCTGTCCTACGAGCAGTACTTC,CAWEDRLSYEQYF
TRBJ2-1,TRBV30,many,.,TGTGCCTGGAGTGTACATTCTCAGTCTAATGAGCAGTTCTTC,CAWSVHSQSNEQFF
TRBJ2-1,TRBV20-1,.,.,TGCAGTGCTCCCTCCGTACCCAGCTCCCACAATGAGCAGTTCTTC,CSAPSVPSSHNEQFF
TRBJ2-1,TRBV24-1,.,.,TGTGCCACCAGTGACCTCCGCGGCTCCTACAATGAGCAGTTCTTC,CATSDLRGSYNEQFF
TRBJ1-1,TRBV4-3,many,.,TGCGCCAGCAGCCAAGATTTTCGATCGGCGGAAGCTTTCTTT,CASSQDFRSAEAFF
TRBJ2-7,TRBV30,.,.,TGTGCCTGGAGTACCTATACCTACGAGCAGTACTTC,CAWSTYTYEQYF
TRBJ1-2,TRBV7-9,few,.,TGTGCCAGCAGCCCCACGACAAGCGCTGGCTACACCTTC,CASSPTTSAGYTF
TRBJ2-7,TRBV7-6,.,.,TGTGCCAGCAGCTCAGCGCTTGGAGGGCCCTCCTACGAGCAGTACTTC,CASSSALGGPSYEQYF
TRBJ2-3,TRBV18,.,.,TGTGCCAGCTCACCACCGAGGACAGGCACAGATACGCAGTATTTT,CASSPPRTGTDTQYF
TRBJ1-4,TRBV30,once,TRBD1,TGTGCCTGGAGTGTAGGACAGGGGGAACCAACTAATGAAGAACTGTTTTTT,CAWSVGQGEPTNEELFF
TRBJ2-2,TRBV24-1,few,.,TGTGCCACCAGCGGAGGAATGCTGGGGGAAACAAACACCGGGGAGCTGTTTTTT,CATSGGMLGETNTGELFF
TRBJ2-6,TRBV7-9,many,.,TGTGCCAGCAGCTTAGTGGTCCGAACCTCTGGGGCCAACGTCCTGACTTTC,CASSLVVRTSGANVLTF
TRBJ2-7,TRBV20-1,few,TRBD2,TGCAGTGCTAGAGGAGGACTAGCGGGCTCCTACGAGCAGTACTTC,CSARGGLAGSYEQYF
TRBJ2-1,TRBV7-2,many,TRBD2,TGTGCCAGCAGCTTGTCGGGGGGGGCAGGGGATGAGCAGTTCTTC,CASSLSGGAGDEQFF